This T cell receptor (beta chain) stems from a study of OX40 agonist ivuxolimab in advanced cancers. Study information: The dose of intravenous ivuxolimab that patients received every 2 weeks ranged from 0.01 to 10 mg/kg.

V was trimmed by 3 bases and J by 3 bases, leaving 11 bases between them. CDR3 length equals 14 residues. Germline V gene lookup returns CDR1 GTSNPN and CDR2 SVGIG (reference sequence). Only in-frame clones appear in the TCRdb table, and some are missing; sequencing was by immunoSEQ multiplex PCR. The data contain about 82,000 clones, about 90% of them singletons. Sequencing was performed on CD4+ or CD8+ T cells sorted from blood, taken in a trial of the OX40 agonist ivuxolimab. The sequence came from an adult with an advanced solid tumor such as melanoma, head and neck, liver or kidney cancer. The rearrangement links TRBV30 to TRBJ1-4, with D uncertain. The CDR3 nucleotides are TGTGCCTGGAGCGAAGATACGGCTAATGAAAAACTGTTTTTT. This gives the protein CAWSEDTANEKLFF.